One and the same sample provided the 17 T cell receptor beta chains below, sequenced in a study of cytomegalovirus exposure and HLA in healthy donors. It was with 60 Vbeta and 13 Jbeta primers that the PCR ran. Assay: immunoSEQ multiplex PCR; the TCRdb copy retains only in-frame clones and omits some. The table lists about 110,000 clones, roughly four fifths of them singletons, with under 2% in the top ten. The sequencing input was PBMCs. The receptors here all came from a man aged 50 to 59 in good health and CMV-seronegative.

The chain combines TRBV5-1 with TRBJ2-3; D is uncertain. This CDR3 is 14 amino acids long. The germline gives CDR1 SGHRS, CDR2 YFSETQ. V was pared by 0 bases and J by 1 base, with 6 bases between. Written as DNA, the CDR3 is TGCGCCAGCAGCTTGGAAGAGGGCACAGATACGCAGTATTTT. This translates into CASSLEEGTDTQYF.

This clone was detected once. The V gene is TRBV2, the J gene TRBJ1-2, with D perhaps TRBD1 (5 bases). V lost 2 bases to trimming and J lost 8 bases, with 15 bases between them. CDR3 length equals 14 residues. The germline gives CDR1 SNHLY, CDR2 FYNNEI. CDR3 sequence: CASSEQPETGGYTF. The CDR3 DNA is TGTGCCAGCAGTGAACAGCCAGAAACAGGAGGCTACACCTTC.

The V gene is TRBV7-9, the J gene TRBJ2-3; D may be TRBD2 (6 bases). The CDR3 length is 14 residues. Germline V CDR1 and CDR2: SEHNR, FQNEAQ (reference sequence). Trimming pared 1 base from V and 4 bases from J, leaving 9 bases between. The CDR3 protein is CASSLGTIADTQYF. In nucleotides, the CDR3 is TGTGCCAGCAGCTTAGGGACTATAGCAGATACGCAGTATTTT.

A single count supports this clone. The chain couples TRBV7-2 to TRBJ1-2, with a possible D match to TRBD1 (6 bases). This CDR3 is built from 14 residues. V shed 0 bases and J shed 9 bases, with 14 bases lying between them. Germline V gene sequence: CDR1 SGHTA, CDR2 FQGNSA. The CDR3 protein is CASSLAIQQGRYTF. In nucleotides, the CDR3 is TGTGCCAGCAGCTTAGCCATCCAACAGGGACGCTACACCTTC.

This clone was observed a few times. The CDR3 reads CASSGTGGNIQYF. The CDR3 DNA reads TGTGCCAGCAGTGGGACAGGGGGAAACATTCAGTACTTC. The rearrangement links TRBV6-1 to TRBJ2-4; 10 bases match TRBD1. CDR1 and CDR2 (germline): MNHNS, SASEGT. CDR3 length: 13 residues. J lost 6 bases, V lost 4 bases, and 0 bases had no gene match.

This chain connects TRBV2 to TRBJ1-1; D possibly corresponds to TRBD1 (6 bases). The CDR3 is made up of 13 amino acids. Trimming left V 7 bases short and J 2 bases short, with 11 bases between. CDR1 and CDR2 (germline): SNHLY, FYNNEI. The CDR3 DNA reads as TGTGCCAGCATGGGACAACCTAACACTGAAGCTTTCTTT. Translating it yields CASMGQPNTEAFF. Looking up the rest from reference TRBV2 and TRBJ1-1 gives the full variable domain: EPEVTQTPSHQVTQMGQEVILRCVPISNHLYFYWYRQILGQKVEFLVSFYNNEISEKSEIFDDQFSVERPDGSNFTLKIRSTKLEDSAMYFCASMGQPNTEAFFGQGTRLTVV.

The rearrangement uses TRBV20-1 and TRBJ2-5; D is unresolved. Germline V gene sequence: CDR1 DFQATT, CDR2 SNEGSKA (reference sequence). The CDR3 consists of 11 residues. CDR3 in DNA: TGCAGCCTCGTTGTCGGAGAGACCCAGTACTTC. Its translation is CSLVVGETQYF.

The CDR3 DNA follows: TGCGCCAGCAGCCAGGAAACCGGGACAGTGAACACTGAAGCTTTCTTT. Its protein product is CASSQETGTVNTEAFF. V usage is TRBV4-3 and J usage is TRBJ1-1; 7 bases match TRBD1. Germline trimming cut 3 bases from V and 0 bases from J; bases unmatched to any gene: 7. Germline assignment: CDR1 LGHNA and CDR2 YSLEER. The CDR3 is made up of 16 amino acids.

The chain links TRBV28 to TRBJ2-7; 9 nucleotides match TRBD1. CDR3 length: 16 amino acids. CDR1 MDHEN and CDR2 SYDVKM come from the germline V gene. The J segment lost 6 bases and the V segment lost 3 bases, leaving 12 bases of the junction unmatched. The CDR3 is CASSLGVGTGSGEQYV. The CDR3 nucleotides are TGTGCCAGCAGTTTGGGCGTCGGGACAGGGTCCGGCGAGCAGTACGTC.

V usage is TRBV6-5 and J usage is TRBJ2-1; 11 nucleotides align to TRBD2. This CDR3 has 15 amino acids. V dropped 0 bases and J dropped 6; count of bases not matched to a gene: 1. Germline V gives CDR1 MNHEY, CDR2 SVGAGI. For the CDR3, the DNA is TGTGCCAGCAGTTACTCGACTAGCGGGATCAATGAGCAGTTCTTC. Its protein is CASSYSTSGINEQFF.

This clone was seen a handful of times. CDR3 coding DNA: TGTGCCAGCAGTATTGGGCAGTTAAATCAGCCCCAGCATTTT. Translation: CASSIGQLNQPQHF. This chain links TRBV7-9 with TRBJ1-5; the D is unclear. The germline V and J ends were trimmed by 6 bases and 4 bases, with 13 bases remaining between them. CDR1 and CDR2 (germline): SEHNR, FQNEAQ (reference sequence). The length of the CDR3 is 14 residues.

The CDR3 loop reads CASSQAGAYTDTQYF. The CDR3 DNA reads TGTGCCAGCAGCCAAGCAGGGGCCTACACAGATACGCAGTATTTT. The chain links TRBV11-2 to TRBJ2-3; D is perhaps TRBD1 (6 bases). V was clipped by 5 bases and J by 2 bases, with 14 bases between them. This CDR3 has 15 residues. The germline V gene has CDR1 SGHAT and CDR2 FQNNGV.

V is TRBV5-1 and J is TRBJ2-5, with 8 bases matching TRBD1. Per the germline V gene, CDR1 is SGHRS and CDR2 is YFSETQ. V lost 4 bases and J lost 4; bases outside the gene matches: 6. The CDR3 consists of 14 residues. The CDR3 region is CASSIDRGRETQYF. The CDR3 DNA reads TGCGCCAGCAGCATAGACAGGGGAAGAGAGACCCAGTACTTC.

The CDR3 DNA sequence: TGTGCCAGCAGCTTATTGGCAGGGGGCGTCGATGGCTACACCTTC. It translates to CASSLLAGGVDGYTF. The V gene is TRBV7-8, the J gene TRBJ1-2; 8 bases line up with TRBD1. The germline CDR1 and CDR2 sequences are SGHVS and FQNEAQ. J lost 6 bases, V lost 2 bases, and 8 bases had no gene match. The CDR3 covers 15 residues.

V is TRBV7-2 and J is TRBJ2-2; 9 bases are shared with TRBD2. This CDR3 region has 15 residues. Germline CDR1 reads SGHTA; CDR2 reads FQGNSA. The trim removed 5 bases at V and 4 bases at J, leaving 5 bases unmatched. CDR3 protein: CASSPPTSGTGELFF. CDR3 DNA sequence: TGTGCCAGCAGCCCCCCGACTAGCGGCACCGGGGAGCTGTTTTTT.

The chain couples TRBV4-1 to TRBJ1-5, with 7 bases aligning to TRBD1. Germline assignment: CDR1 MGHRA and CDR2 YSYEKL. The CDR3 has 16 residues. J gave up 3 bases and V 0 bases, and 5 bases lay outside the gene matches. The CDR3: CASSQEGQANNQPQHF. Written as DNA, the CDR3 is TGCGCCAGCAGCCAAGAAGGACAGGCTAACAATCAGCCCCAGCATTTT.

The V call is TRBV5-6, the J call TRBJ2-5; D is unresolved. The germline V gene has CDR1 SGHDT and CDR2 YYEEEE. This CDR3 is built from 14 residues. Deletions cut 2 bases from V and 4 bases from J, with 12 bases between. The CDR3 sequence: CASSLEVVRETQYF. For the CDR3, the DNA is TGTGCCAGCAGCTTAGAAGTGGTGCGAGAGACCCAGTACTTC.